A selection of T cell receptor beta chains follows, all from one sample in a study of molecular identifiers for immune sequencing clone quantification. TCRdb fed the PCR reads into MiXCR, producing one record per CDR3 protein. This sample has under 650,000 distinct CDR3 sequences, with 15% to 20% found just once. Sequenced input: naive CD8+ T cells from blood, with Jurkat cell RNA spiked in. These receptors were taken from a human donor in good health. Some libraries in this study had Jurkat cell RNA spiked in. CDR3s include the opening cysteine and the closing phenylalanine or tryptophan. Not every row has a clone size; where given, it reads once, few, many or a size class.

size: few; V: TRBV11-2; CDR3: CASSLDQGNTEAFF
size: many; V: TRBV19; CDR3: CASSILGPPTGELFF
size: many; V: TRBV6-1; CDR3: CASSRLGYTF
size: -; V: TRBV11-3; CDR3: CASSPTGLFSYEQYF
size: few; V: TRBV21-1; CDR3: CASSKPQGTGGYTF
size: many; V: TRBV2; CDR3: CASSEGQGASVETQYF
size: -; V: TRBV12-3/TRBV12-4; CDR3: CASSFSGQGFHQPQHF
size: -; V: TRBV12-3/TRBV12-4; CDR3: CASSLRQGANEQHF
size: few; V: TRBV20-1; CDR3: CSARPVQGGYNEQFF
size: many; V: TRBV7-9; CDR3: CASSSTSLSGGSYEQYF
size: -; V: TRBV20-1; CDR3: CSARVRENFSGYTF
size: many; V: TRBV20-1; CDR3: CSARDPDTSSYNSPLHF
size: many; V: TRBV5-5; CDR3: CASSPRAGTGELFF
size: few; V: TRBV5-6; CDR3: CASSLDPRGWVSTEAFF
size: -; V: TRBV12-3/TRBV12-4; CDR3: CASSPSRETQYF
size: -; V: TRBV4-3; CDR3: CAGSQEVRVIRGYTF
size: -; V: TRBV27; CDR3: CASSYDSTYGQYF
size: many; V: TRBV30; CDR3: CAWSGDSRGVYNEQFF
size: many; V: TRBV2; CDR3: CASEDSSYNEQFF
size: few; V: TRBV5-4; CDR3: CASGEGLPLRNEQFF
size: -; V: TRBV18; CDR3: CASTPDFAGGPLEQYF
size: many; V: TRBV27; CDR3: CASSPNPTGNEQYF
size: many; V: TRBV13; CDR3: CASSLRQVTNEKLFF
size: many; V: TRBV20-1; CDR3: CSAPRYTNEQFF
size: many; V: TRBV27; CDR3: CASSLLAALSGDTQYF
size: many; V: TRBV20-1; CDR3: CSAAGTETYEQYF
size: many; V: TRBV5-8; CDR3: CASSLAADNEQFF
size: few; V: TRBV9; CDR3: CASSVVGGTNSPLHF
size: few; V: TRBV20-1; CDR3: CSARAGDRLVDEQFF
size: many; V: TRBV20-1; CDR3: CSARQLAGGPEQYF
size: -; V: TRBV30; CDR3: CAWSKGQGVRETQYF
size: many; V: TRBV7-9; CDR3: CASSWDGYEQYF
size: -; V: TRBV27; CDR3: CASSSDAGTYNEQFF
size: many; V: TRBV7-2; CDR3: CASSKSISRLAGGIDKNIQYF
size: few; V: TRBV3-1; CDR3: CASSQISVLGEKLFF
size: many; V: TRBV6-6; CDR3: CASSYTDRGTEAFF
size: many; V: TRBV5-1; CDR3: CASSFRSGTDSAYGYTF
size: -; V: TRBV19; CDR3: CAGSISGVGGETQYF
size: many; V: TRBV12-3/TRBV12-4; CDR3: CASSFPGPGSPLHF
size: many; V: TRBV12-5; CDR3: CASGKTETPSTDTQYF
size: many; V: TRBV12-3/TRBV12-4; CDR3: CASSSIYEQYF
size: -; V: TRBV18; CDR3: CASSPEPQGETQYF
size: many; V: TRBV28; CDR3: CASSLVSGRTSQEQYF
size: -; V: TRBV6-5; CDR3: CACSYTGGQFYEQYF
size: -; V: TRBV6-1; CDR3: CASRQHTGDYEQYF
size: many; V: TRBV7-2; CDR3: CASTRGSRGEQFF
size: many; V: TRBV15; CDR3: CATRDRGNTEAFF
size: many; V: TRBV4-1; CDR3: CASSLWESSGNTIYF
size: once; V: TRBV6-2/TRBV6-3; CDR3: CASSYSVASGGPLGEGNEQFF
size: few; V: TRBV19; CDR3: CASTLGGNGYTF
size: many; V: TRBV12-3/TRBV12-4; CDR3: CASSLSLGRAAYEQYF
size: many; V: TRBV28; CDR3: CASGSQGPSYNEQFF
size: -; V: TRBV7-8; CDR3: CASSLGLSTEAFF
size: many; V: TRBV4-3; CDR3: CASSQDAAGPGNTIYF
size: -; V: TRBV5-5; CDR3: CASSREISSTQDYEQYF
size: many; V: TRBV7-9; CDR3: CASSFLQGAFLAKNIQYF